These 23 T cell receptor beta chains came from one sample sequenced in a study of OX40 agonist ivuxolimab in advanced cancers. TCRdb's copy holds only in-frame clones and misses some; the assay was immunoSEQ multiplex PCR. The table has about 58,000 clones, less than 90% seen once. This specimen was CD4+ or CD8+ T cells sorted from blood, taken in a trial of the OX40 agonist ivuxolimab. These receptors came from an adult with an advanced solid tumor such as melanoma, head and neck, liver or kidney cancer.

The V gene is TRBV18, the J gene TRBJ1-1; D possibly corresponds to TRBD1 (5 bases). Trimming took 0 bases from V and 5 from J, leaving 13 bases between them. Germline loops: CDR1 KGHSH, CDR2 LQKENI. The CDR3 has 15 amino acids. This CDR3 is CASSPPVRVGTEAFF. The CDR3 DNA sequence: TGTGCCAGCTCACCACCGGTCAGGGTGGGGACTGAAGCTTTCTTT.

A single count supports this clone. The J gene is TRBJ1-3, the V gene TRBV6-6; D gene ambiguous. Germline V gene data show CDR1 as MNHNY and CDR2 as SVGAGI (reference sequence). V shed 2 bases and J shed 6 bases, with 8 bases lying between them. CDR3 size: 13 residues. Here the CDR3 reads CASSYGQTNTIYF. Written as DNA, the CDR3 is TGTGCCAGCAGTTACGGCCAGACAAACACCATATATTTT.

This sequence joins TRBV7-9 and TRBJ1-2; no firm D call. CDR3 size: 15 residues. Germline assignment: CDR1 SEHNR and CDR2 FQNEAQ (reference sequence). V gave up 2 bases and J gave up 0 bases, with 10 bases separating them. The CDR3 DNA reads TGTGCCAGCAGCTTACTGGCAAGCCCTAACTATGGCTACACCTTC. Translation gives CASSLLASPNYGYTF. Looking up the rest from reference TRBV7-9 and TRBJ1-2 gives the full variable domain: DTGVSQNPRHKITKRGQNVTFRCDPISEHNRLYWYRQTLGQGPEFLTYFQNEAQLEKSRLLSDRFSAERPKGSFSTLEIQRTEQGDSAMYLCASSLLASPNYGYTFGSGTRLTVV.

V and J are TRBV18 and TRBJ1-1; D remains ambiguous. The V gene's germline CDR1 is KGHSH and CDR2 LQKENI. The V and J ends lost 0 bases and 0 bases respectively, with 5 bases between them. This CDR3 region has 14 residues. DNA for the CDR3: TGTGCCAGCTCACCACCGTCCATGAACACTGAAGCTTTCTTT. Encoded protein: CASSPPSMNTEAFF.

This sequence joins TRBV9 and TRBJ2-3, with TRBD1 matching 7 bases. With V trimmed by 4 bases and J by 0 bases, 5 bases remained unmatched. The germline gives CDR1 SGDLS, CDR2 YYNGEE. The CDR3 loop spans 15 amino acids. The chain's CDR3 is CASSPLTGSTDTQYF. For the CDR3, the DNA is TGTGCCAGCAGCCCACTGACAGGGAGCACAGATACGCAGTATTTT.

This chain uses TRBV11-2 with TRBJ1-2; a weak D match, TRBD1 (5 bases). Germline CDR1 and CDR2: SGHAT and FQNNGV. V lost 6 bases and J 5 bases, leaving 19 bases between the germline ends. This CDR3 spans 15 amino acids. The CDR3 here is CASRPTSTVFYGYTF. The CDR3 nucleotides are TGTGCCAGCAGGCCAACGTCGACAGTGTTTTATGGCTACACCTTC. The full variable domain, with the rest looked up from reference TRBV11-2 and TRBJ1-2, is EAGVAQSPRYKIIEKRQSVAFWCNPISGHATLYWYQQILGQGPKLLIQFQNNGVVDDSQLPKDRFSAERLKGVDSTLKIQPAKLEDSAVYLCASRPTSTVFYGYTFGSGTRLTVV.

The table lists this clone with a few counts. The chain combines TRBV11-3 with TRBJ2-7; 11 bases line up with TRBD2. With V trimmed by 5 bases and J by 0 bases, 3 bases remained unmatched. The germline V gene has CDR1 SGHNT and CDR2 YENEEA. The CDR3 is 15 amino acids. CDR3 residues: CASSEGLADSYEQYF. The CDR3 bases are TGTGCCAGCAGCGAGGGACTAGCGGACTCCTACGAGCAGTACTTC.

The rearrangement links TRBV19 to TRBJ1-6; the D is unclear. CDR1 is LNHDA, CDR2 SQIVND, per germline (reference sequence). CDR3 length: 15 amino acids. Trimming stripped 7 bases from V and 0 bases from J, with 10 bases between. CDR3 region: CASTEGSSYNSPLHF. The CDR3 DNA is TGTGCCAGTACCGAGGGTAGCTCCTATAATTCACCCCTCCACTTT.

The chain combines TRBV7-8 with TRBJ1-1, with 11 nucleotides matching TRBD1. The V gene's germline CDR1 is SGHVS and CDR2 FQNEAQ. V dropped 5 bases and J dropped 2; count of bases not matched to a gene: 10. The CDR3 covers 17 residues. The CDR3 DNA is TGTGCCAGCAGCCGAGTAGCCTGGACAGGGGGCAACACTGAAGCTTTCTTT. Amino acid sequence: CASSRVAWTGGNTEAFF.

The chain is built from TRBV18 and TRBJ2-1, with 14 bases aligning to TRBD2. This CDR3 has 16 residues. V lost 8 bases, J lost 4 bases, and 7 bases stayed unmatched. The germline CDR1 and CDR2 sequences are KGHSH and LQKENI. The CDR3 is CASTKTSGGGYNEQFF. CDR3 nucleotides: TGTGCCAGCACCAAGACTAGCGGGGGGGGATACAATGAGCAGTTCTTC.

CDR3 DNA sequence: TGTGCCAGCAGTTACGGGGGGTCGGGAGAATACGAGCAGTACTTC. It specifies CASSYGGSGEYEQYF. V gene TRBV6-5 combines with J gene TRBJ2-7; maybe TRBD2 (6 bases). The CDR3 length is 15 residues. The germline CDR1 and CDR2 sequences are MNHEY and SVGAGI. Trimming removed 2 bases from V and 4 bases from J, with 15 bases in between.

The chain recombines TRBV7-3 with TRBJ1-2; D is unclear. Germline CDR1 is SGHTA and CDR2 is FQGTGA. This CDR3 contains 13 residues. V was trimmed by 1 base and J by 5 bases, leaving 8 bases between them. CDR3 bases: TGTGCCAGCAGCTTAAGACCCGAGTATGGCTACACCTTC. The encoded protein is CASSLRPEYGYTF.

The count of this clone is one. The rearrangement joins TRBV2 to TRBJ2-5; D is unclear. V was trimmed by 6 bases and J by 5 bases, leaving 13 bases between them. Germline CDR1 SNHLY, CDR2 FYNNEI. The CDR3 consists of 13 residues. The DNA for the CDR3 is TGTGCCAGCAGGACTGCCCTCGTGGAGACCCAGTACTTC. This sequence encodes CASRTALVETQYF. The full variable domain, rest sourced from reference TRBV2 and TRBJ2-5, is EPEVTQTPSHQVTQMGQEVILRCVPISNHLYFYWYRQILGQKVEFLVSFYNNEISEKSEIFDDQFSVERPDGSNFTLKIRSTKLEDSAMYFCASRTALVETQYFGPGTRLLVL.

The CDR3, as DNA: TGTGCCAGCGTACGAGACAGGAGTATAGGACAGCCCCAGCATTTT. Its translation: CASVRDRSIGQPQHF. The chain is built from TRBV28 and TRBJ1-5, with D possibly TRBD1 on 6 matching bases. V was pared by 8 bases and J by 7 bases, with 21 bases between. Germline loops: CDR1 MDHEN, CDR2 SYDVKM. The CDR3 is made up of 15 amino acids. Full variable domain (outside the CDR3, taken from reference TRBV28 and TRBJ1-5): DVKVTQSSRYLVKRTGEKVFLECVQDMDHENMFWYRQDPGLGLRLIYFSYDVKMKEKGDIPEGYSVSREKKERFSLILESASTNQTSMYLCASVRDRSIGQPQHFGDGTRLSIL.

The chain is built from TRBV5-4 and TRBJ1-4, with TRBD1 matching 7 bases. V dropped 5 bases and J dropped 8; count of bases not matched to a gene: 9. Germline V gene data show CDR1 as SGHNT and CDR2 as YYREEE (reference sequence). This CDR3 has 14 amino acids. CDR3 in amino acids: CASRKGQAGEKLFF. The CDR3 nucleotides read TGTGCCAGCAGGAAAGGACAGGCAGGGGAAAAACTGTTTTTT.

This chain joins TRBV9 and TRBJ2-1; 8 bases match TRBD2. The CDR3 runs to 15 residues. Germline V gene sequence: CDR1 SGDLS, CDR2 YYNGEE. V shed 0 bases and J 3 bases; nucleotides not matched to a gene: 2. In nucleotides, the CDR3 is TGTGCCAGCAGCGTAGTGGGGACTAGCTACAATGAGCAGTTCTTC. This codes for CASSVVGTSYNEQFF.

The chain combines TRBV7-8 with TRBJ1-1; D call uncertain. V shed 1 base and J shed 3 bases, with 12 bases lying between them. This CDR3 is built from 15 residues. Germline-derived CDR1 and CDR2 are SGHVS and FQNEAQ. DNA for the CDR3: TGTGCCAGCAGCTTAGTGCCGGGCTCGGACACTGAAGCTTTCTTT. Translation: CASSLVPGSDTEAFF.

The rearrangement joins TRBV30 to TRBJ2-7, with 8 bases fitting TRBD2. V lost 4 bases and J lost 5; bases outside the gene matches: 10. Per germline, CDR1 GTSNPN and CDR2 SVGIG (reference sequence). The CDR3 covers 14 residues. CDR3 in DNA: TGTGCCTGGACCTCGGGGGGGTGGAGGAACGAGCAGTACTTC. Its protein is CAWTSGGWRNEQYF.

This chain joins TRBV14 and TRBJ1-2, with D maybe TRBD1 (6 bases). Germline V gene lookup returns CDR1 SGHDN and CDR2 FVKESK. The CDR3 is 17 amino acids. V was trimmed by 3 bases and J by 4 bases, leaving 21 bases between them. CDR3 sequence reads: CASSHSFPGATSYGYTF. DNA of the CDR3: TGTGCCAGCAGCCACTCCTTCCCAGGGGCCACCAGCTATGGCTACACCTTC.

The chain joins TRBV9 to TRBJ1-4; no reliable D call. The CDR3 sequence is 16 residues long. Trimming shortened V by 4 bases and J by 0 bases, and 13 bases separated the two germline ends. The germline V gene encodes CDR1 SGDLS and CDR2 YYNGEE. CDR3 sequence reads: CASSPRQTATNEKLFF. CDR3 sequence (DNA): TGTGCCAGCAGCCCTCGGCAGACCGCAACTAATGAAAAACTGTTTTTT.

This chain uses TRBV7-8 with TRBJ1-5, with D tentatively TRBD1 (6 bases). Deletions cut 6 bases from V and 0 bases from J, with 15 bases between. Germline CDR1 is SGHVS and CDR2 is FQNEAQ. The CDR3 has 16 amino acids. The CDR3 DNA is TGTGCCAGCAGTTCAGGACAGCAAGATAGCAATCAGCCCCAGCATTTT. It specifies CASSSGQQDSNQPQHF. Filled out from reference TRBV7-8 and TRBJ1-5, the complete variable domain reads GAGVSQSPRYKVAKRGQDVALRCDPISGHVSLFWYQQALGQGPEFLTYFQNEAQLDKSGLPSDRFFAERPEGSVSTLKIQRTQQEDSAVYLCASSSGQQDSNQPQHFGDGTRLSIL.

The chain has TRBV27 and TRBJ2-1, with 11 bases aligning to TRBD1. Germline CDR1 reads MNHEY; CDR2 reads SMNVEV (reference sequence). V was pared by 5 bases and J by 3 bases, with 12 bases of the junction left unmatched. The CDR3 loop spans 18 amino acids. The CDR3 region has the DNA TGTGCCAGCAGTAGGGGGGACAGGGGGAATGGTAACTACAATGAGCAGTTCTTC. The encoded protein is CASSRGDRGNGNYNEQFF.

V and J are TRBV5-4 and TRBJ2-5, with 12 bases fitting TRBD2. V lost 1 base, J lost 4 bases, and 8 bases stayed unmatched. The germline CDR1 and CDR2 sequences are SGHNT and YYREEE (reference sequence). The CDR3 contains 17 residues. The CDR3 sequence is CASSLIPSGGAIETQYF. CDR3 DNA sequence: TGTGCCAGCAGCTTGATCCCTAGCGGGGGGGCCATAGAGACCCAGTACTTC.